This TCR beta chain was recorded in a study of beta chain features in type 1 diabetes. Overall study context: No patient-donor differences in age, gender, total cells or subset yield.

The CDR3 is made up of 15 amino acids. Trimming took off 3 bases at V and 0 bases at J, with 11 bases between the two ends. CDR1 and CDR2 (germline): LNHDA, SQIVND (reference sequence). The isolated RNA, all of it, was reverse transcribed, so expressed TCRB transcripts were what got sequenced. Profiled with immunoSEQ multiplex PCR; TCRdb holds only in-frame clones, not every one. In the table there are approximately 250,000 clones, roughly 17% of which are singletons. About this clone: Its antigen is not known.

Study results and limitations: Moderate but significant shortening of TCRB CDR3s was recorded in all four CD4+ subsets from Type 1 diabetes patients.

V and J are TRBV19 and TRBJ1-1; a possible D gene is TRBD1 (6 bases). Sequencing input: naive CD4+ T cells from blood. This clonotype originated in a man in his thirties or forties with type 1 diabetes. The CDR3 sequence: CASSIGTPMNTEAFF. The CDR3 DNA follows: TGTGCCAGTAGTATCGGGACACCCATGAACACTGAAGCTTTCTTT.